This T cell receptor (beta chain) was obtained from a study of response to subunit inactivated influenza vaccine. TCRdb re-called the RT-PCR reads through MiXCR, storing one row per CDR3 protein. Among approximately 700,000 distinct CDR3 sequences, about 15% were seen once, and the ten largest hold 11%. The CDR3 length is 15 residues. Germline assignment: CDR1 DFQATT and CDR2 SNEGSKA (reference sequence). V was clipped by 3 bases and J by 5 bases, with 19 bases between them. The sequence came from a man aged 45 to 65 who received an inactivated influenza vaccine. The sample here was PBMCs from blood, taken 11 to 12 days after vaccination. The chain has TRBV20-1 and TRBJ1-1; D possibly corresponds to TRBD1 (6 bases). The CDR3 DNA follows: TGCAGTGCTAGTGACTGGGGGGGCAGGGCGACTGAAGCTTTCTTT. The encoded protein is CSASDWGGRATEAFF.